The following is a T cell receptor (beta chain) sequence with its context. The source of the sample is a study of blood T cell repertoires in COVID-19. Across the study: Both acute and convalescent COVID-19 samples were obtained from the United States, Italy and Spain.

Participants were aged about 18 to 90 years, lived in about two dozen US areas, and enrolled virtually. The germline V gene encodes CDR1 MNHEY and CDR2 SMNVEV (reference sequence). Trimming removed 8 bases at V and 0 bases at J, with 13 bases between. The CDR3 runs to 14 residues. Clones were sequenced by immunoSEQ multiplex PCR, and TCRdb holds only the in-frame ones, with some missing. The sample has roughly 180,000 clones, approximately 80% seen once. Sequenced: PBMCs or T cells enriched from blood (not recorded which). The clonotype was recovered from a man aged 60 to 69 who had been exposed to COVID-19. The rearrangement links TRBV27 to TRBJ1-1; tentatively, D is TRBD1 (5 bases). CDR3 sequence (DNA): TGTGCCAGCCAGACGGGGGGGGTGAACACTGAAGCTTTCTTT. This sequence encodes CASQTGGVNTEAFF.